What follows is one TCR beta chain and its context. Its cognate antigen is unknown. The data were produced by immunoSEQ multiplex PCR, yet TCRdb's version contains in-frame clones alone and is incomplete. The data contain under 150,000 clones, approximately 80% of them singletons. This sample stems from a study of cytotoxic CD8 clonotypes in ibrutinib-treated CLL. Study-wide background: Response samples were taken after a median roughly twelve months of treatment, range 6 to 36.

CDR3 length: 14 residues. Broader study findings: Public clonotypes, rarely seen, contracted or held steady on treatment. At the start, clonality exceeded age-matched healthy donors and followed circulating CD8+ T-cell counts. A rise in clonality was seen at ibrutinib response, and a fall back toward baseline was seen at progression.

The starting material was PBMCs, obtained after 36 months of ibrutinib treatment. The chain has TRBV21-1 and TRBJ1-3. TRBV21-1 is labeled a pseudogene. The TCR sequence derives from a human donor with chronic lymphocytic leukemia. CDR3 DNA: TGTGCCAGCAGCAAAGAGGACGAGCGAAACACCATATATTTT. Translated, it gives CASSKEDERNTIYF.